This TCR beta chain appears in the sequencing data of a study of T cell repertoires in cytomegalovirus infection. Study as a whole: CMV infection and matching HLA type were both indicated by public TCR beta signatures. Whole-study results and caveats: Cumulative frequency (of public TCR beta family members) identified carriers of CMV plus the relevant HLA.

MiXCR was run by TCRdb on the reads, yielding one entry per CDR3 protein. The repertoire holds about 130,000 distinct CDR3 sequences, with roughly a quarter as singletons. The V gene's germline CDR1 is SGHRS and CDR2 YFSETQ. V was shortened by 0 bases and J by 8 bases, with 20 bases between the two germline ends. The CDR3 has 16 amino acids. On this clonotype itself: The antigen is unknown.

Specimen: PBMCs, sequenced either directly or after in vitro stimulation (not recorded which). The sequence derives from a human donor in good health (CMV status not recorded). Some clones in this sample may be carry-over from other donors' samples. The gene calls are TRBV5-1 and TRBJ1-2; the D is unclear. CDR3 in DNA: TGCGCCAGCAGCTTGGATTCTTTTTCGGTCTCTCAGGGCTACACCTTC. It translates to CASSLDSFSVSQGYTF.